This T cell receptor beta chain was obtained from a study of long-term antiretroviral therapy in people with HIV. immunoSEQ v3.0 was run at survey level. Method: immunoSEQ multiplex PCR; TCRdb's copy keeps in-frame clones and lacks some. The repertoire includes about 27,000 clones, roughly 80% of them detected once, and roughly 9.5% sits in the top ten. Study-level points and caveats: Clones that had undergone expansion before ART dominated the repertoire at all time points. There were no data on ART adherence, viral resistance or therapy changes, a gap that limits inferences about post-ART repertoire changes.

Notes on this clone: Its antigen is still unknown.

V shed 3 bases, J shed 6 bases, and the junction held 22 bases outside the gene matches. Per the germline V gene, CDR1 is SGHVS and CDR2 is FQNEAQ. The CDR3 spans 19 residues. The sequencing here drew on unsorted PBMCs, taken 3 years after starting antiretroviral therapy. The chain employs TRBV7-8 and TRBJ2-5, with TRBD2 matching over 7 bases. The sequence was obtained from a man aged 40-49 years with HIV. The CDR3 coding sequence is TGTGCCAGCAGCTTTATACAGACCCACGGGGGGTTGGTCGTAAAGACCCAGTACTTC. Translating it yields CASSFIQTHGGLVVKTQYF.